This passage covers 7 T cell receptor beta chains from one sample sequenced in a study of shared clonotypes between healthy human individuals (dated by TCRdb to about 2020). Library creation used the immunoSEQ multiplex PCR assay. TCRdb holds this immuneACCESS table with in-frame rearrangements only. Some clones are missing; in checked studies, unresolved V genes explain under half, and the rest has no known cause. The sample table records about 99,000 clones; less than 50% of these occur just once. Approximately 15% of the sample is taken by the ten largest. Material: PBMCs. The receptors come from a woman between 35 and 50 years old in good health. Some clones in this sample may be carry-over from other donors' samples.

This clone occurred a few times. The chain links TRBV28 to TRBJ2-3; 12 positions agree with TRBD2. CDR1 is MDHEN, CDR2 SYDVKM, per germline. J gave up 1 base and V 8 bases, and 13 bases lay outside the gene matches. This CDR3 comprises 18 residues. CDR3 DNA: TGTGCCAGCCCTCCTAGCGGGAGGGCCCGTAGTGGCACAGATACGCAGTATTTT. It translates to CASPPSGRARSGTDTQYF.

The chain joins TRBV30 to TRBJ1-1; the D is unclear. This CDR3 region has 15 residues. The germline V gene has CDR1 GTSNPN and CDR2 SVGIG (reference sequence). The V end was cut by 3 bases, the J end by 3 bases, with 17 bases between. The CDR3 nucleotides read TGTGCCTGGAGCCGACCGGGTGTAACGTACACTGAAGCTTTCTTT. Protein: CAWSRPGVTYTEAFF.

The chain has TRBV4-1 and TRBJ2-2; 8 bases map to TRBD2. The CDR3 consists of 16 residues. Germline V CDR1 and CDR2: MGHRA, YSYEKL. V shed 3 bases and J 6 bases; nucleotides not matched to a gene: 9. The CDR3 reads CASSHVAGQRSGELFF. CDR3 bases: TGCGCCAGCAGCCACGTAGCGGGACAACGGTCCGGGGAGCTGTTTTTT.

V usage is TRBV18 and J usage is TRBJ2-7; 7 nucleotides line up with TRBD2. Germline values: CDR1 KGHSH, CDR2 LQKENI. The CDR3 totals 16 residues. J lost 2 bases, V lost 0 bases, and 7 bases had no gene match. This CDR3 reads CASSPPGLAETYEQYF. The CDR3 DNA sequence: TGTGCCAGCTCACCACCGGGGCTAGCGGAGACCTACGAGCAGTACTTC.

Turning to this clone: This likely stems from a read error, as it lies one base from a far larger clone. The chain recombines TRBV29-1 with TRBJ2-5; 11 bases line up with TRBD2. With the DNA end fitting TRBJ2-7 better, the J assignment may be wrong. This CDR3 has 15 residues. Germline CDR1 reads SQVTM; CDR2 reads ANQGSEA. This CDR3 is CSVEEIGTSGYEQYF. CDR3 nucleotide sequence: TGCAGCGTTGAGGAAATCGGGACTAGCGGATACGAGCAGTACTTC.

For the CDR3, the DNA is TGTGCCAGCAGTAACTCGGGGGTTAATGAAAAACTGTTTTTT. The encoded protein is CASSNSGVNEKLFF. V gene TRBV27 combines with J gene TRBJ1-4; tentatively, D is TRBD1 (5 bases). The CDR3 is 14 residues long. Per germline, CDR1 MNHEY and CDR2 SMNVEV (reference sequence). Trimming cost V 5 bases and J 4 bases, with 11 bases left between them.

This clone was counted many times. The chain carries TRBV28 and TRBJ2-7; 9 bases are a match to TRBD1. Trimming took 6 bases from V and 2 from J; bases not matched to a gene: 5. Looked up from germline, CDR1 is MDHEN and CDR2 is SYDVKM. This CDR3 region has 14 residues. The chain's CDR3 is CASRARTGAYEQYF. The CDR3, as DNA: TGTGCCAGCAGAGCAAGGACAGGGGCCTACGAGCAGTACTTC.